Following are 15 T cell receptor beta chains from one sample sequenced in a study of OX40 agonist ivuxolimab in advanced cancers. The table came from immunoSEQ multiplex PCR; TCRdb's copy has only in-frame clones and leaves some out. The sample holds 40,000 to 60,000 clones, approximately 90% seen once. Sample: CD4+ or CD8+ T cells sorted from blood, taken in a trial of the OX40 agonist ivuxolimab. Receptors were obtained from an adult with an advanced solid tumor such as melanoma, head and neck, liver or kidney cancer.

The chain links TRBV28 to TRBJ2-7; the match to TRBD1 covers 11 bases. The CDR3 has 16 residues. With V trimmed by 4 bases and J by 3 bases, 8 bases remained unmatched. Per the germline V gene, CDR1 is MDHEN and CDR2 is SYDVKM. The CDR3 here is CASSSSGGTGGYEQYF. In DNA, the CDR3 is TGTGCCAGCAGTTCCTCCGGCGGGACAGGGGGCTACGAGCAGTACTTC.

The genes are TRBV20-1 and TRBJ2-7; no definite D call. From germline, CDR1 is DFQATT and CDR2 SNEGSKA (reference sequence). V lost 7 bases and J 6 bases, leaving 13 bases between the germline ends. The CDR3 length is 11 residues. This CDR3 is CSVTLVGEQYF. The CDR3 DNA reads TGCAGTGTTACCTTGGTGGGCGAGCAGTACTTC.

As for this clone: The junction departs from germline at one end; a sequencing error may be responsible. V gene TRBV5-4 combines with J gene TRBJ2-5, with D maybe TRBD2 (7 bases). The CDR3 has 16 amino acids. Germline V CDR1 and CDR2: SGHNT, YYREEE (reference sequence). CDR3 region: CASRLERGGPQETQYF. The CDR3 DNA is TGTGCCAGCAGGTTGGAAAGGGGGGGGCCTCAAGAGACCCAGTACTTC.

The chain combines TRBV28 with TRBJ2-3; 10 bases line up with TRBD1. In germline, CDR1 is MDHEN, CDR2 SYDVKM. The V segment lost 4 bases and the J segment 3 bases; nucleotides outside the gene matches: 4. This CDR3 is 15 amino acids long. As DNA, the CDR3 is TGTGCCAGCAGTTCCGGGACAGGGGTAACAGATACGCAGTATTTT. Encoded protein: CASSSGTGVTDTQYF. Full variable domain (remainder filled in from reference TRBV28 and TRBJ2-3): DVKVTQSSRYLVKRTGEKVFLECVQDMDHENMFWYRQDPGLGLRLIYFSYDVKMKEKGDIPEGYSVSREKKERFSLILESASTNQTSMYLCASSSGTGVTDTQYFGPGTRLTVL.

A remark on this clone: One end of the junction fails to match germline, which may point to a read error. The chain is built from TRBV30 and TRBJ2-5; TRBD2 matches 8 bases. This CDR3 region has 14 residues. Germline values: CDR1 GTSNPN, CDR2 SVGIG (reference sequence). The CDR3 sequence is CAWGVGGGAETQYF. In DNA, the CDR3 is TGTGCCTGGGGTGTCGGGGGGGGCGCGGAGACCCAGTACTTC. Using reference TRBV30 and TRBJ2-5 for the parts outside the CDR3, the full variable domain is SQTIHQWPATLVQPVGSPLSLECTVEGTSNPNLYWYRQAAGRGLQLLFYSVGIGQISSEVPQNLSASRPQDRQFILSSKKLLLSDSGFYLCAWGVGGGAETQYFGPGTRLLVL.

By sample share, this clone is medium-sized. CDR3 bases: TGTGCCAGCAGGGGGCGGATGAACACTGAAGCTTTCTTT. It specifies CASRGRMNTEAFF. The chain carries TRBV28 and TRBJ1-1, with a tentative D call TRBD1 (5 bases). V was trimmed by 6 bases and J by 0 bases, leaving 8 bases between them. CDR3 length: 13 amino acids. Germline-derived CDR1 and CDR2 are MDHEN and SYDVKM.

This chain uses TRBV5-1 with TRBJ2-5; tentatively, D is TRBD1 (6 bases). Trimming took 0 bases from V and 3 from J, leaving 15 bases between them. The CDR3 consists of 16 residues. Germline V CDR1 and CDR2: SGHRS, YFSETQ. This CDR3 is CASSLVGWDTEETQYF. The CDR3 coding sequence is TGCGCCAGCAGCTTGGTAGGTTGGGACACCGAAGAGACCCAGTACTTC.

The CDR3 loop reads CAWLIAHEQYF. CDR3 bases: TGTGCCTGGCTTATTGCCCACGAGCAGTACTTC. V is TRBV30 and J is TRBJ2-7; no firm D call. V dropped 5 bases and J dropped 5 bases, with 10 bases sitting between them. The CDR3 extends over 11 amino acids. Germline V gene sequence: CDR1 GTSNPN, CDR2 SVGIG (reference sequence).

This clone was counted a few times. The CDR3 sequence is CASSKGAGETQYF. CDR3 DNA sequence: TGTGCCAGCAGTAAGGGGGCGGGAGAGACCCAGTACTTC. V and J are TRBV7-2 and TRBJ2-5; 7 bases align to TRBD1. V dropped 6 bases and J dropped 4; count of bases not matched to a gene: 5. The germline V gene encodes CDR1 SGHTA and CDR2 FQGNSA. The CDR3 totals 13 residues.

The chain recombines TRBV5-6 with TRBJ1-5, with no clear D. The CDR3 consists of 13 residues. V was cut by 0 bases and J by 10 bases, with 11 bases left in between. Germline CDR1 is SGHDT and CDR2 is YYEEEE. CDR3 nucleotides: TGTGCCAGCAGCTTGGGTGGGAGCGACCCCCAGCATTTT. This codes for CASSLGGSDPQHF.

The rearrangement uses TRBV6-5 and TRBJ1-1; D not resolved. CDR3 length equals 14 residues. V was shortened by 6 bases and J by 1 base, with 12 bases between the two germline ends. Germline V gene data show CDR1 as MNHEY and CDR2 as SVGAGI. CDR3 region: CASSQWSGNTEAFF. The CDR3 nucleotides are TGTGCCAGCAGCCAATGGTCAGGGAACACTGAAGCTTTCTTT.

V gene TRBV13 combines with J gene TRBJ2-7; D is undetermined. CDR3 length equals 14 residues. Trimming shortened V by 2 bases and J by 5 bases, and 13 bases separated the two germline ends. The germline V gene has CDR1 PRHDT and CDR2 FYEKMQ (reference sequence). DNA for the CDR3: TGTGCCAGCAGCTTATTTGGCGGTCCCAACGAGCAGTACTTC. Its protein is CASSLFGGPNEQYF.

This chain joins TRBV5-8 and TRBJ2-7; 11 nucleotides line up with TRBD2. Germline V gene lookup returns CDR1 SGHTS and CDR2 YDEGEE. The CDR3 runs to 13 residues. The V and J ends lost 4 bases and 5 bases, in that order; junction bases with no gene match: 2. The CDR3 bases are TGTGCCAGCAGCCTAGCGGGGGGAGACGAGCAGTACTTC. Translating gives CASSLAGGDEQYF.

This chain connects TRBV9 to TRBJ2-5; 7 bases line up with TRBD2. Germline V gives CDR1 SGDLS, CDR2 YYNGEE. The length of the CDR3 is 14 residues. Trimming removed 1 base from V and 1 base from J; junction bases left unmatched: 1. CDR3 nucleotide sequence: TGTGCCAGCAGCGTAAGCGGGACCCAAGAGACCCAGTACTTC. Translating gives CASSVSGTQETQYF. Full variable domain (rest looked up from reference TRBV9 and TRBJ2-5): DSGVTQTPKHLITATGQRVTLRCSPRSGDLSVYWYQQSLDQGLQFLIQYYNGEERAKGNILERFSAQQFPDLHSELNLSSLELGDSALYFCASSVSGTQETQYFGPGTRLLVL.

This clone was counted a few times. The chain carries TRBV27 and TRBJ1-6; D is unclear. This CDR3 is built from 13 residues. Between the trimmed V and J ends, which lost 5 bases and 14 bases, there was a span of 16 bases. The germline CDR1 and CDR2 sequences are MNHEY and SMNVEV (reference sequence). The CDR3, as DNA: TGTGCCAGCAGTCAGGCGGACGGCTTAGCCCTCCACTTT. This codes for CASSQADGLALHF.